Sequencing of this T cell receptor beta chain was carried out in a study of patients and donors after allogeneic stem cell transplantation. Deletions cut 2 bases from V and 3 bases from J, with 10 bases between. In germline, CDR1 is WSHSY, CDR2 SAAADI. The CDR3 is 14 amino acids. TCRdb passed the RT-PCR reads through MiXCR, listing each CDR3 protein once. The sample lists about 30,000 distinct CDR3 sequences; approximately 8.8% were seen once. The sequenced sample consisted of blood, either unsorted or a sorted T cell fraction (not recorded which). The chain links TRBV10-2 to TRBJ2-5, with D unresolved. The TCR was taken from a human donor who was either an allogeneic HSCT recipient or a stem cell or donor lymphocyte infusion donor (not recorded which). It is not recorded whose cells these are; they may come from a transplant donor. This CDR3 reads CASSEILTEETQYF. The CDR3 nucleotides read TGCGCCAGCAGTGAGATCCTAACGGAAGAGACCCAGTACTTC.